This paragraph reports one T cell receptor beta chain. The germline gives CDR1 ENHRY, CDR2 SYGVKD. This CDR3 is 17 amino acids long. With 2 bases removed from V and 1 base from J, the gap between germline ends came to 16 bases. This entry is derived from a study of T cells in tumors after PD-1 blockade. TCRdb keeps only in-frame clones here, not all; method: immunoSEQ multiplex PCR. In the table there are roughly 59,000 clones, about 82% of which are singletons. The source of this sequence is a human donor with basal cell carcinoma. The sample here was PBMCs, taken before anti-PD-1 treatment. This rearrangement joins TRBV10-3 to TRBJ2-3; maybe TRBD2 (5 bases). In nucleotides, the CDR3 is TGTGCCATCAGTGAGACCGAACTAGTTAGAGGCACAGATACGCAGTATTTT. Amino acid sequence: CAISETELVRGTDTQYF.